The 17 T cell receptor beta chains in this list originate from one sample, sequenced in a study of neurological immune-mediated disorders. TCRdb fed the 5' RACE reads into MiXCR, producing one record per CDR3 protein. The table records 50,000 or so distinct CDR3 sequences, 10% to 13% of them present only once. The sequencing input was PBMCs. The source is a middle-aged woman with HTLV-1-associated myelopathy (HAM/TSP).

This clonotype was recorded many times. This chain uses TRBV4-3 with TRBJ2-5; 9 nucleotides agree with TRBD2. The CDR3 has 15 amino acids. Trimming at V came to 3 bases and at J to 4 bases, leaving 6 bases not matched to a gene. Germline CDR1 LGHNA, CDR2 YSLEER. The chain's CDR3 is CASSHRTSVRETQYF. CDR3 bases: TGCGCCAGCAGCCATAGGACTAGCGTGCGAGAGACCCAGTACTTC.

This clonotype was detected ten times or more. The chain joins TRBV9 to TRBJ2-2; 9 bases are shared with TRBD1. The germline V gene has CDR1 SGDLS and CDR2 YYNGEE. V lost 0 bases and J lost 4; bases outside the gene matches: 7. The CDR3 is 17 amino acids. This CDR3 reads CASSVEPGQGSTGELFF. For the CDR3, the DNA is TGTGCCAGCAGCGTAGAACCGGGACAGGGTTCCACCGGGGAGCTGTTTTTT.

The gene calls are TRBV19 and TRBJ1-2; the D is unclear. V dropped 3 bases and J dropped 4 bases, with 15 bases sitting between them. CDR1 is LNHDA and CDR2 is SQIVND in the germline V gene (reference sequence). CDR3 length: 15 residues. CDR3 amino acids: CASSIGGKGVYGYTF. The CDR3 nucleotides read TGTGCCAGTAGTATCGGTGGCAAGGGAGTCTATGGCTACACCTTC.

This clonotype was counted many times. CDR3 region: CASSVKWRGTGNQPQHF. In DNA form, the CDR3 reads TGTGCCAGCAGCGTAAAGTGGCGCGGGACGGGAAATCAGCCCCAGCATTTT. The rearrangement uses TRBV9 and TRBJ1-5; the D gene is possibly TRBD1 (5 bases). The CDR3 is 17 residues long. CDR1 is SGDLS and CDR2 is YYNGEE in the germline V gene. Trimming stripped 1 base from V and 4 bases from J, with 18 bases between.

The V call is TRBV5-1, the J call TRBJ2-1; TRBD2 aligns across 14 bases. CDR1 is SGHRS, CDR2 YFSETQ, per germline. The CDR3 consists of 18 residues. Trimming removed 4 bases from V and 3 bases from J; junction bases left unmatched: 9. CDR3 region: CASSPLPGLAGVYNEQFF. CDR3 DNA: TGCGCCAGCAGCCCACTTCCGGGACTAGCGGGGGTCTACAATGAGCAGTTCTTC.

The table lists this clonotype with many counts. The chain uses TRBV7-2 and TRBJ2-1; 13 bases align to TRBD2. The CDR3 has 18 amino acids. The trim removed 1 base at V and 7 bases at J, leaving 10 bases unmatched. Germline V gene sequence: CDR1 SGHTA, CDR2 FQGNSA. The CDR3 loop is CASSLETSGGPLSNEQFF. As DNA, the CDR3 is TGTGCCAGCAGCTTAGAGACTAGCGGGGGGCCTTTATCGAATGAGCAGTTCTTC.

Ten or more counts support this clonotype. The rearrangement uses TRBV7-8 and TRBJ1-2, with D maybe TRBD1 (6 bases). Deletions cut 0 bases from V and 3 bases from J, with 11 bases between. Germline CDR1 is SGHVS and CDR2 is FQNEAQ. CDR3 length equals 15 residues. In nucleotides, the CDR3 is TGTGCCAGCAGCTTAGCCGGGACAACTTACTATGGCTACACCTTC. Translated, it gives CASSLAGTTYYGYTF.

The table lists this clonotype with many counts. This rearrangement joins TRBV10-3 to TRBJ2-2; 8 bases line up with TRBD2. The CDR3 covers 13 residues. CDR1 and CDR2 (germline): ENHRY, SYGVKD. V lost 8 bases and J lost 4; bases outside the gene matches: 3. CDR3 sequence (DNA): TGTGCCATCTCGGGGGGGTCCACCGGGGAGCTGTTTTTT. This gives the protein CAISGGSTGELFF.

This clonotype was recorded at least ten times. The V call is TRBV5-1, the J call TRBJ2-1, with D uncertain. The V gene's germline CDR1 is SGHRS and CDR2 YFSETQ. V lost 1 base to trimming and J lost 6 bases, with 8 bases between them. This CDR3 contains 13 residues. The CDR3 DNA is TGCGCCAGCAGCTTGTCCCCGGTCAATGAGCAGTTCTTC. Its translation: CASSLSPVNEQFF.

In this sample, this clonotype turned up many times. The chain joins TRBV5-1 to TRBJ2-2, with D perhaps TRBD2 (7 bases). Looked up from germline, CDR1 is SGHRS and CDR2 is YFSETQ. The V end was cut by 4 bases, the J end by 0 bases, with 13 bases between. CDR3 length equals 16 residues. The CDR3 protein is CASSARGGTNTGELFF. The CDR3 DNA reads TGCGCCAGCAGCGCTCGCGGGGGCACGAACACCGGGGAGCTGTTTTTT. Variable domain in full (rest from reference TRBV5-1 and TRBJ2-2): KAGVTQTPRYLIKTRGQQVTLSCSPISGHRSVSWYQQTPGQGLQFLFEYFSETQRNKGNFPGRFSGRQFSNSRSEMNVSTLELGDSALYLCASSARGGTNTGELFFGEGSRLTVL.

This clonotype was found many times. The chain couples TRBV7-2 to TRBJ2-1; 10 bases fit TRBD2. Germline V gene data show CDR1 as SGHTA and CDR2 as FQGNSA. CDR3 size: 15 residues. The V segment lost 5 bases and the J segment 4 bases; nucleotides outside the gene matches: 5. CDR3 amino acids: CASSLSAGGYNEQFF. Here the CDR3 DNA reads TGTGCCAGCAGCCTATCAGCGGGGGGGTACAATGAGCAGTTCTTC.

This clonotype came up many times. The chain recombines TRBV6-5 with TRBJ1-1, with D tentatively TRBD1 (5 bases). The V gene lost 6 bases and the J gene lost 10 bases, with 12 bases spanning the gap. CDR1 is MNHEY, CDR2 SVGAGI, per germline. This CDR3 is built from 11 residues. This CDR3 reads CASSQGNGAFF. The CDR3 region has the DNA TGTGCCAGCAGCCAGGGAAATGGAGCTTTCTTT.

This clonotype was detected ten times or more. This rearrangement joins TRBV30 to TRBJ1-3; D gene uncertain. Trimming stripped 4 bases from V and 0 bases from J, with 10 bases between. This CDR3 contains 14 residues. Germline assignment: CDR1 GTSNPN and CDR2 SVGIG (reference sequence). The CDR3 nucleotides read TGTGCCTGGAATCCTTATTCCTCTGGAAACACCATATATTTT. Protein product: CAWNPYSSGNTIYF.

This clonotype occurred many times. CDR3 in amino acids: CSGRSRDSYEQYF. Here the CDR3 DNA reads TGCAGTGGCCGAAGCAGGGACTCCTACGAGCAGTACTTC. The chain combines TRBV20-1 with TRBJ2-7; D perhaps matches TRBD1 (5 bases). The V and J ends lost 7 bases and 0 bases respectively, with 13 bases between them. The CDR3 contains 13 residues. Per the germline V gene, CDR1 is DFQATT and CDR2 is SNEGSKA (reference sequence).

Many counts were recorded for this clonotype. The chain uses TRBV20-1 and TRBJ1-5; D uncertain. CDR1 and CDR2 (germline): DFQATT, SNEGSKA (reference sequence). The length of the CDR3 is 14 residues. With 0 bases removed from V and 4 bases from J, the gap between germline ends came to 10 bases. The CDR3 DNA reads TGCAGTGCTAGAGAAATGTCAGAGAATCAGCCCCAGCATTTT. Amino acids: CSAREMSENQPQHF.

This clonotype was counted many times. The V gene is TRBV10-2, the J gene TRBJ2-3; no firm D call. CDR1 WSHSY and CDR2 SAAADI come from the germline V gene. The CDR3 runs to 14 residues. Trimming left V 2 bases short and J 2 bases short, with 8 bases between. Here the CDR3 reads CASSEGDPTDTQYF. The CDR3 DNA follows: TGCGCCAGCAGTGAGGGGGATCCCACAGATACGCAGTATTTT.

This clonotype has at least ten counts. The chain is built from TRBV24-1 and TRBJ1-2, with D possibly TRBD1 on 6 matching bases. The V and J ends lost 2 bases and 7 bases respectively, with 7 bases between them. CDR1 is KGHDR, CDR2 SFDVKD, per germline. The CDR3 is 12 amino acids. CDR3 nucleotide sequence: TGTGCCACCAGTGATTGGACAGTTGGCTACACCTTC. Protein sequence: CATSDWTVGYTF.